This TCR beta chain was identified during a study of T cells in Graves' hyperthyroidism and ophthalmopathy. Amplification yielded TCR beta CDR3 regions, with RNA transcripts as the source. A first-round RT-PCR of the TCR CDR3 used the HTBI primer set. TCRdb analysed the multiplex PCR reads with MiXCR anew, one entry per CDR3 protein. The table lists a few hundred thousand distinct CDR3 sequences, roughly 15% of them singletons, with roughly 35% in the top ten. Trimming shortened V by 7 bases and J by 5 bases, and 14 bases separated the two germline ends. The CDR3 has 12 amino acids. Germline assignment: CDR1 SQVTM and CDR2 ANQGSEA. Enrolled ophthalmopathy patients presented with a Clinical Activity Score of at least 3, a NOSPECS grade of at least 4, and disease duration under 3 months. The diagnoses drew upon clinical symptoms, serum thyroxine and TRAb, thyroid ultrasound and orbital computed tomography.

This clonotype was sampled from a woman aged 40-49 years with Graves' ophthalmopathy. This rearrangement joins TRBV29-1 to TRBJ2-5; D is perhaps TRBD2 (6 bases). Sequencing was carried out using blood. The DNA for the CDR3 is TGCAGCGCCCGGGGGTTTAGGGAGACCCAGTACTTC. Translating it yields CSARGFRETQYF.